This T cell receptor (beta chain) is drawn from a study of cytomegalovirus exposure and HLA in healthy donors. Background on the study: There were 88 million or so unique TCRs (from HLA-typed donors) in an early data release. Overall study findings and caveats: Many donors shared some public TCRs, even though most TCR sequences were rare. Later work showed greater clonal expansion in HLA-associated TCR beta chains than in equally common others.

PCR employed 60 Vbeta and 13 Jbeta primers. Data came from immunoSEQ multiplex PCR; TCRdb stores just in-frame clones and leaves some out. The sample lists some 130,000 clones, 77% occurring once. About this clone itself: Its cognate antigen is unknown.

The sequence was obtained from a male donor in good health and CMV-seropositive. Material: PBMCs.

The CDR3 loop reads CASSPGGDYEQYF. The CDR3 region has the DNA TGTGCCAGCAGCCCTGGAGGGGACTACGAGCAGTACTTC. The rearrangement uses TRBV7-8 and TRBJ2-7, with D possibly being TRBD2 (6 bases). The CDR3 totals 13 residues. Germline CDR1 reads SGHVS; CDR2 reads FQNEAQ. With 5 bases removed from V and 3 bases from J, the gap between germline ends came to 11 bases.